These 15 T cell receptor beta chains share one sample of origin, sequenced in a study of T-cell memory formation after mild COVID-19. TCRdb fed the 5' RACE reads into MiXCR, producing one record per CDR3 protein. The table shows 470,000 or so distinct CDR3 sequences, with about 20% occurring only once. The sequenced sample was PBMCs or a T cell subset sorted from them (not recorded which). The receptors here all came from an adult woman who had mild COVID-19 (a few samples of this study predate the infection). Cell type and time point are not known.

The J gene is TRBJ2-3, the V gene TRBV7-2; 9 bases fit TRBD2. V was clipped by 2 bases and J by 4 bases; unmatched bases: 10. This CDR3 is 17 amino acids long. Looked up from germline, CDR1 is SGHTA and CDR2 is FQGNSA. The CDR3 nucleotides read TGTGCCAGCAGCTTATTTAAGGTAGCGGGGGATGCAGATACGCAGTATTTT. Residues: CASSLFKVAGDADTQYF.

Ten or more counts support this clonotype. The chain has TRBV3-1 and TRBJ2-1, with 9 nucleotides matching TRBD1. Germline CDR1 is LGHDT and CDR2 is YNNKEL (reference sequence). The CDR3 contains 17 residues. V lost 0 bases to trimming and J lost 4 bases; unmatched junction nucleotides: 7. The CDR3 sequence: CASSQDEGQGYYNEQFF. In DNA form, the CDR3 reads TGTGCCAGCAGCCAAGATGAGGGACAGGGCTATTACAATGAGCAGTTCTTC.

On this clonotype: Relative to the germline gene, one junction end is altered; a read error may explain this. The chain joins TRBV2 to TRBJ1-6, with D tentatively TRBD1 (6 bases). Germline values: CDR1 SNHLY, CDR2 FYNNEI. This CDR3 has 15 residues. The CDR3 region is CASTEVGQGSSPLHF. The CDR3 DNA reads TGTGCCAGCACTGAAGTTGGGCAGGGGAGTTCACCCCTCCACTTT.

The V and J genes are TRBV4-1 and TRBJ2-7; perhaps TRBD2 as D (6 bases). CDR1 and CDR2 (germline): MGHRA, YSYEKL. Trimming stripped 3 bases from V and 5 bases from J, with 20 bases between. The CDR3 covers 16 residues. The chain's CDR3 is CASSQLLRGGRNEQYF. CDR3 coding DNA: TGCGCCAGCAGCCAGTTATTGCGGGGCGGCCGGAACGAGCAGTACTTC.

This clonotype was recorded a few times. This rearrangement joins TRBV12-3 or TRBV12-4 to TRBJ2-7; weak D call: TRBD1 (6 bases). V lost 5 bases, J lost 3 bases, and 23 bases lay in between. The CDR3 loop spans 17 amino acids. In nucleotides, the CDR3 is TGTGCCAGCAGTAAGACTACCGGGACATGGCAATACTACGAGCAGTACTTC. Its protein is CASSKTTGTWQYYEQYF.

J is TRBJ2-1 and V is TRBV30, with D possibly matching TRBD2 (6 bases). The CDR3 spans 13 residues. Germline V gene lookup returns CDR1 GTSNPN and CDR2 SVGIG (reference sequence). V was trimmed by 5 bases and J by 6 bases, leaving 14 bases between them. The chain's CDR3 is CAWGGSPFNEQFF. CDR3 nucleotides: TGTGCCTGGGGGGGGTCCCCCTTCAATGAGCAGTTCTTC.

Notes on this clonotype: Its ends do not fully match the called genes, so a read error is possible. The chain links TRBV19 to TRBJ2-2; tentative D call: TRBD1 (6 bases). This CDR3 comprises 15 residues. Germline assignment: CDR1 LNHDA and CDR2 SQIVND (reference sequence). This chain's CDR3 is CASNTGQWNAGELFF. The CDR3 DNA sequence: TGTGCCAGTAACACAGGGCAATGGAACGCCGGGGAGCTGTTTTTT.

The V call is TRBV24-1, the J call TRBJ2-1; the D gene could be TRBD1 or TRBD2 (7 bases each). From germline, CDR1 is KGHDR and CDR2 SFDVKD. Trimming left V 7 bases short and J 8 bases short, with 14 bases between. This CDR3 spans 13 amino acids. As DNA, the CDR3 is TGTGCCACCAGGGCAGGGGGGGGCCATGAGCAGTTCTTC. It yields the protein CATRAGGGHEQFF.

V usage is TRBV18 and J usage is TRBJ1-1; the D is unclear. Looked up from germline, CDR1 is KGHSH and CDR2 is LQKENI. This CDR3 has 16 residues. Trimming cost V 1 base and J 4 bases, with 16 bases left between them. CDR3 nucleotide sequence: TGTGCCAGCTCACCACGTCCCGGGCACGCGGGCACTGAAGCTTTCTTT. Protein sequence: CASSPRPGHAGTEAFF.

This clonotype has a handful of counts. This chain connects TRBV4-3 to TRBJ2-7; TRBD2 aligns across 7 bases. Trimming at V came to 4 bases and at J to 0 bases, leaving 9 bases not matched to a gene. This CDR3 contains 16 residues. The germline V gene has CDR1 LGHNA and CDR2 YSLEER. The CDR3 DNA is TGCGCCAGCAGCCCCAACCTCCTAGCGGACTCCTACGAGCAGTACTTC. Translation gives CASSPNLLADSYEQYF.

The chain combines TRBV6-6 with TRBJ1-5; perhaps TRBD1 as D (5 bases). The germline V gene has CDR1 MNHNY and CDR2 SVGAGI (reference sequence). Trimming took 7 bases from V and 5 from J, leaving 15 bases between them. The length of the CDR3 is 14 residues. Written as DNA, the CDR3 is TGTGCCAGCAAGGGACGAGAGGGGCATCAGCCCCAGCATTTT. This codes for CASKGREGHQPQHF.

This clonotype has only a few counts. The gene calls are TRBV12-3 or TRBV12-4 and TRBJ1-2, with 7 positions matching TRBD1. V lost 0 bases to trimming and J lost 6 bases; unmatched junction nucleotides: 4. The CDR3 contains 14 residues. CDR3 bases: TGTGCCAGCAGTTTAGCAGGAACAGGGGATGGCTACACCTTC. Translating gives CASSLAGTGDGYTF.

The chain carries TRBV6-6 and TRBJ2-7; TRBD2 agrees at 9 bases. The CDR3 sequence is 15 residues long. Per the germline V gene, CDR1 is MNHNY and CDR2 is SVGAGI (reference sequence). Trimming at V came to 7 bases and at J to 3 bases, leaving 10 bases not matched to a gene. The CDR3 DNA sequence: TGTGCCAGCACTCCCAATCTAGCGGGGAACTACGAGCAGTACTTC. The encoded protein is CASTPNLAGNYEQYF.

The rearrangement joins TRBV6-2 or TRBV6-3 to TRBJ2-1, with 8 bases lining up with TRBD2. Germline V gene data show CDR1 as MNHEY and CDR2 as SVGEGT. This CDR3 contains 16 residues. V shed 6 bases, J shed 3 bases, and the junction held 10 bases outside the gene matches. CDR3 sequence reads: CASSPGGRPFYNEQFF. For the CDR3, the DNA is TGTGCCAGCAGCCCGGGCGGGAGGCCCTTCTACAATGAGCAGTTCTTC.

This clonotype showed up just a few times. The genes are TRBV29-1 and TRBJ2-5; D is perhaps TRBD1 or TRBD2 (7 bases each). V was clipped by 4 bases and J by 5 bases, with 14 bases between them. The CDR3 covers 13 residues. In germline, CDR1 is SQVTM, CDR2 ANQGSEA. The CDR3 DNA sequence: TGCAGCGTTGCAGGGGGGGTCCAGGAGACCCAGTACTTC. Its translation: CSVAGGVQETQYF.